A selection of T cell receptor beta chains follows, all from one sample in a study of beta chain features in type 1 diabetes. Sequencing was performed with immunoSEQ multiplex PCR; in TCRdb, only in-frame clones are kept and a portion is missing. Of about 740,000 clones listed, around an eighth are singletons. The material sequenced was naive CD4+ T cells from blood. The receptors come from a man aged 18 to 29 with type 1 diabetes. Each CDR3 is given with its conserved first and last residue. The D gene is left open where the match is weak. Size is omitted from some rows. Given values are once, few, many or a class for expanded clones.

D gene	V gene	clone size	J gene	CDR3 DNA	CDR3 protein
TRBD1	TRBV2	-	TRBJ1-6	TGTGCCAGCAGTGACTCCGGGGACAGGGGTAATTCACCCCTCCACTTT	CASSDSGDRGNSPLHF
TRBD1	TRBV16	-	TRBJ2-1	TGTGCCAGCAGTGAGGGACAGGGACTTTTTGATGAGCAGTTCTTC	CASSEGQGLFDEQFF
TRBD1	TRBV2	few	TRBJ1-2	TGTGCCAGCGGACAGGGAAGTGACTATGGCTACACCTTC	CASGQGSDYGYTF
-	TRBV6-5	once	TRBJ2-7	TGTGCCAGCAGCTCAGCAAACTTAGGGGGCGAGCAGTACTTC	CASSSANLGGEQYF
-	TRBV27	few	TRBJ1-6	TGTGCCAGCAGAGAGGCGGGTAGAGGCCCAAATTCACCCCTCCACTTT	CASREAGRGPNSPLHF
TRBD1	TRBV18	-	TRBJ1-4	TGTGCCAGCCAAGGGACAGGGGAAGAAAAACTGTTTTTT	CASQGTGEEKLFF
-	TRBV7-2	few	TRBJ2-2	TGTGCCAGCAGCCAAAGGGCAGTTACCGGGGAGCTGTTTTTT	CASSQRAVTGELFF
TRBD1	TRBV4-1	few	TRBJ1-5	TGCGCCAGCAGCCAAGGTTTATTCGGGACAGTTAGCAATCAGCCCCAGCATTTT	CASSQGLFGTVSNQPQHF
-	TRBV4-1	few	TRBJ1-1	TGCGCCAGCAGCCGCCAGGGGAGCACTGAAGCTTTCTTT	CASSRQGSTEAFF
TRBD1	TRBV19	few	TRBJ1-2	TGTGCCAGTAGATCGACCGGACAGGGAAACTATGGCTACACCTTC	CASRSTGQGNYGYTF
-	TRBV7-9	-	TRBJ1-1	TGTGCCAGCAGATTACGGGGCCCACCCTTCACTGAAGCTTTCTTT	CASRLRGPPFTEAFF
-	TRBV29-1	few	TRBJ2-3	TGCAGCGTTGGGTCCCCCAGCACAGATACGCAGTATTTT	CSVGSPSTDTQYF
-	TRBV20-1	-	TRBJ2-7	TGCAGTGCTAGGATCGGGCTGGAGCAGTACTTC	CSARIGLEQYF
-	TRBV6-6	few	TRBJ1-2	TGTGCCAGCAGTTCGACAGACTATGGCTACACCTTC	CASSSTDYGYTF
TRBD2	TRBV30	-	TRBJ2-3	TGTGCCTGGAGTGTACTTGGGCGGGGGAGCACAGATACGCAGTATTTT	CAWSVLGRGSTDTQYF
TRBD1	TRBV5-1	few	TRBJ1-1	TGCGCCAGCAGCTTGGGGAGGGACAGGATGAACACTGAAGCTTTCTTT	CASSLGRDRMNTEAFF
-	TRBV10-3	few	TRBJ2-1	TGTGCCATCAGCAGGGGCGGGAACGAGCAGTTCTTC	CAISRGGNEQFF
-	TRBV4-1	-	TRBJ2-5	TGCGCCAGCAGCCAGGGATGGACAGGGAGGGAAGAGACCCAGTACTTC	CASSQGWTGREETQYF
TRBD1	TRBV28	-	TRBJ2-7	TGTGCCAGCAGCCCAACAGGGGGCTCCTACGAGCAGTACTTC	CASSPTGGSYEQYF
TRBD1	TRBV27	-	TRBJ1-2	TGTGCCAGCAGTGCCCTACAGGGGAACTATGGCTACACCTTC	CASSALQGNYGYTF
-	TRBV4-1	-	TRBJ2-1	TGCGCCAGCGGACGCCTACAGGGCAATGAGCAGTTCTTC	CASGRLQGNEQFF
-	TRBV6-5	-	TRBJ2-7	TGTGCCAGCAGCAAACGGGTCTCCTACGAGCAGTACTTC	CASSKRVSYEQYF
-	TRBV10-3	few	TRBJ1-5	TGTGCCATCAGTGAGTCGCGAGGCGACAATCAGCCCCAGCATTTT	CAISESRGDNQPQHF